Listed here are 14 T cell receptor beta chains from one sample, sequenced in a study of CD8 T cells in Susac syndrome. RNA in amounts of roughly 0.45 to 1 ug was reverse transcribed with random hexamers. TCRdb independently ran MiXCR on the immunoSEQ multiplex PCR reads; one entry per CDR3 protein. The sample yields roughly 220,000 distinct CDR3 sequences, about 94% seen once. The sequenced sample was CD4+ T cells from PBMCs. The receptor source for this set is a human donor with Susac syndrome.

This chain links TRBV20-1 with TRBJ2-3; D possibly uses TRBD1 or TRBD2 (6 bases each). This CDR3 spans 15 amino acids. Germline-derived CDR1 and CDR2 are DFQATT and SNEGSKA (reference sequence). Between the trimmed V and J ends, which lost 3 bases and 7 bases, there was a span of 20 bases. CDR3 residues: CSAREGHLGGYTQYF. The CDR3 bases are TGCAGTGCTAGGGAGGGACACCTAGGTGGATATACGCAGTATTTT.

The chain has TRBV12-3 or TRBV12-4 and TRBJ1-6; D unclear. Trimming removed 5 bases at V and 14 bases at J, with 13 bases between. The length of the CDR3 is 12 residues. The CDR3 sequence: CASSLDPRTLHF. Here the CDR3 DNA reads TGTGCCAGCAGTCTGGACCCCCGGACCCTCCACTTT.

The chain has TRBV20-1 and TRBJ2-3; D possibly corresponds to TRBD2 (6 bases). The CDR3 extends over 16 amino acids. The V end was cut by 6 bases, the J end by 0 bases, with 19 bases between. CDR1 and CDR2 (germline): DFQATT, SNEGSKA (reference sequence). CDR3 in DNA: TGCAGTGCAACGGGGGACCCACGTGCTAGCACAGATACGCAGTATTTT. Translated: CSATGDPRASTDTQYF.

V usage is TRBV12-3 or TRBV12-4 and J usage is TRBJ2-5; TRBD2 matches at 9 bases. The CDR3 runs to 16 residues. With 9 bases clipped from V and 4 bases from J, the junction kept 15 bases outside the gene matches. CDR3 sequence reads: CASRPQGRGGAETQYF. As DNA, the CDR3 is TGTGCCAGTCGCCCCCAGGGGCGGGGGGGCGCAGAGACCCAGTACTTC.

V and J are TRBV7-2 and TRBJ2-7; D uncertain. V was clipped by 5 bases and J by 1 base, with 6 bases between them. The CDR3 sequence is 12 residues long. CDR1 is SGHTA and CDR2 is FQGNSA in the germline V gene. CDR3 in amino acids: CASSGVSYEQYF. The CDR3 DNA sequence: TGTGCCAGCAGCGGGGTGTCCTACGAGCAGTACTTC. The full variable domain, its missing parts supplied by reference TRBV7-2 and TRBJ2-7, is GAGVSQSPSNKVTEKGKDVELRCDPISGHTALYWYRQSLGQGLEFLIYFQGNSAPDKSGLPSDRFSAERTGGSVSTLTIQRTQQEDSAVYLCASSGVSYEQYFGPGTRLTVT.

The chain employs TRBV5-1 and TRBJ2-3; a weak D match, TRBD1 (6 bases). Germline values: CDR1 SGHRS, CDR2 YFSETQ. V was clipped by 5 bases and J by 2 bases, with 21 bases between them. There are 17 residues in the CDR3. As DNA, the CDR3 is TGCGCCAGCAGGGACAGCCGTGGCCCACGTCTCACAGATACGCAGTATTTT. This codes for CASRDSRGPRLTDTQYF.

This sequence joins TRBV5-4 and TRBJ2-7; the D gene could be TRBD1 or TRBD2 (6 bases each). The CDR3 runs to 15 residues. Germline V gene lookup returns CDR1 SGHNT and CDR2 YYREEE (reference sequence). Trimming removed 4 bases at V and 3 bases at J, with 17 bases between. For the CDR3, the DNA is TGTGCCAGCAGCAAACGGACAGTGGGGGGCTACGAGCAGTACTTC. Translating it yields CASSKRTVGGYEQYF.

The CDR3 nucleotides are TGTGCCTGGAGTGTAGGACAGGGGAACACTGAAGCTTTCTTT. It translates to CAWSVGQGNTEAFF. The chain employs TRBV30 and TRBJ1-1; 8 bases line up with TRBD1. V shed 0 bases and J 1 base; nucleotides not matched to a gene: 1. Germline V gene sequence: CDR1 GTSNPN, CDR2 SVGIG (reference sequence). The CDR3 runs 14 residues.

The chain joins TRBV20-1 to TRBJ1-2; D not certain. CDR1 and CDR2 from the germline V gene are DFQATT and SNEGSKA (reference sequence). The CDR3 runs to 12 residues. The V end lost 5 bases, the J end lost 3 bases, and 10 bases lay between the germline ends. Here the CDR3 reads CSAERVDYGYTF. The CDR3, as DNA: TGCAGTGCTGAGAGGGTGGACTATGGCTACACCTTC.

The DNA for the CDR3 is TGCAGCGTTGATGAGGCGGGGGAATACAATGAGCAGTTCTTC. This codes for CSVDEAGEYNEQFF. V gene TRBV29-1 combines with J gene TRBJ2-1; 7 bases agree with TRBD2. V lost 3 bases, J lost 4 bases, and 6 bases stayed unmatched. The CDR3 is 14 amino acids. Germline V gene data show CDR1 as SQVTM and CDR2 as ANQGSEA.

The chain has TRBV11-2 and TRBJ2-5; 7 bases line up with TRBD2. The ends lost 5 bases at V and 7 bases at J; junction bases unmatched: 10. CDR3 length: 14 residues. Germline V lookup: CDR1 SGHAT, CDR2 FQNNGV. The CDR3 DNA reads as TGTGCCAGCAGCCGACGGGGACTAATTGGGACCCAGTACTTC. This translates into CASSRRGLIGTQYF.

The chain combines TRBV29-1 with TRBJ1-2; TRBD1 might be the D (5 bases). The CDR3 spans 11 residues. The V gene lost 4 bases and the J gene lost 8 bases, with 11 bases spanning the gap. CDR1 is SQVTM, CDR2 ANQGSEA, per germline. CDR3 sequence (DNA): TGCAGCGTTGGGGGCGTGAGGGGCTACACCTTC. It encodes CSVGGVRGYTF.

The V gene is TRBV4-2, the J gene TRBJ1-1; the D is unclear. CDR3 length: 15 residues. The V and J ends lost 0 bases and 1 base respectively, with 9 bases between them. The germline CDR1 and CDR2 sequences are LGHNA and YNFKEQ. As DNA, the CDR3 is TGTGCCAGCAGCCAAGACCACAGAGGGAACACTGAAGCTTTCTTT. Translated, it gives CASSQDHRGNTEAFF.

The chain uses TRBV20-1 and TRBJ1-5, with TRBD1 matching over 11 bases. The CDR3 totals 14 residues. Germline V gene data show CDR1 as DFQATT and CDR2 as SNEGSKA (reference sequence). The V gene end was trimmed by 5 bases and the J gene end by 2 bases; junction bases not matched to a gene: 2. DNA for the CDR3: TGCAGTGCTCGGACAGGGGGCGGCAATCAGCCCCAGCATTTT. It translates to CSARTGGGNQPQHF.